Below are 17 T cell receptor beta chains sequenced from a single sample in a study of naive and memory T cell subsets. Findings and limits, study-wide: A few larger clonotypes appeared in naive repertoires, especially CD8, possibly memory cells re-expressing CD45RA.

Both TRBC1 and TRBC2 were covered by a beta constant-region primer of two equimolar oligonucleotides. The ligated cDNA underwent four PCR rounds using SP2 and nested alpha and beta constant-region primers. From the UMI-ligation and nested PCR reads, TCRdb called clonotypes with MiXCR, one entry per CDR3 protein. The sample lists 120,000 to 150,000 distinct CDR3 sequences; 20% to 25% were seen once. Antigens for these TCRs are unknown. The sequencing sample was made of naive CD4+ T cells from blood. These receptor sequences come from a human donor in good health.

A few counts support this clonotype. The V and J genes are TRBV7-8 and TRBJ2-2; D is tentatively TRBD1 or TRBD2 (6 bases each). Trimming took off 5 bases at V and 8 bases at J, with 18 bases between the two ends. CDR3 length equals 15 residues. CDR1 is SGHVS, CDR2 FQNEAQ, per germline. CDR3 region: CASSPRRQGRGELFF. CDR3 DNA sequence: TGTGCCAGCAGCCCGCGTCGCCAGGGGAGGGGGGAGCTGTTTTTT. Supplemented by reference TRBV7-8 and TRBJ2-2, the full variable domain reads GAGVSQSPRYKVAKRGQDVALRCDPISGHVSLFWYQQALGQGPEFLTYFQNEAQLDKSGLPSDRFFAERPEGSVSTLKIQRTQQEDSAVYLCASSPRRQGRGELFFGEGSRLTVL.

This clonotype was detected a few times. This CDR3 reads CASSLTFNRFQTDTQYF. As DNA, the CDR3 is TGCGCCAGCAGCTTGACCTTTAACAGGTTCCAAACAGATACGCAGTATTTT. The chain joins TRBV5-1 to TRBJ2-3, with TRBD1 as a possible D gene (5 bases). The germline V gene has CDR1 SGHRS and CDR2 YFSETQ. Trimming left V 1 base short and J 3 bases short, with 18 bases between. The CDR3 length is 17 residues.

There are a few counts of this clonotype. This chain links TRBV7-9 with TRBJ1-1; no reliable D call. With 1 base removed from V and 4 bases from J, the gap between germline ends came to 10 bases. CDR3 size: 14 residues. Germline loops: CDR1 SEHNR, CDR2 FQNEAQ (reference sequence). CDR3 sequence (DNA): TGTGCCAGCAGCTTAGTTGGGCGGGGCACTGAAGCTTTCTTT. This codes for CASSLVGRGTEAFF. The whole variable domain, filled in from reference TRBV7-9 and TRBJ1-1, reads DTGVSQNPRHKITKRGQNVTFRCDPISEHNRLYWYRQTLGQGPEFLTYFQNEAQLEKSRLLSDRFSAERPKGSFSTLEIQRTEQGDSAMYLCASSLVGRGTEAFFGQGTRLTVV.

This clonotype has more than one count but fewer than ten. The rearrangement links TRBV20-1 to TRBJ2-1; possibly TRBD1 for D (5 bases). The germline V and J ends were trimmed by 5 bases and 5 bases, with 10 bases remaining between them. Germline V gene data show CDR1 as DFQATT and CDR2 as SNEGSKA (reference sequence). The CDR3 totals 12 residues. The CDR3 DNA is TGCAGTGCTTCCAGGACAAACAATGAGCAGTTCTTC. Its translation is CSASRTNNEQFF.

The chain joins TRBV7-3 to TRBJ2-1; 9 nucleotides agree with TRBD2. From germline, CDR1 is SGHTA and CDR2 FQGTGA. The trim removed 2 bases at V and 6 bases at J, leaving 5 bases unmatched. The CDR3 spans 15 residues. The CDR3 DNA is TGTGCCAGCAGCTTACGGCTAGCGGGGATCAATGAGCAGTTCTTC. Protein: CASSLRLAGINEQFF.

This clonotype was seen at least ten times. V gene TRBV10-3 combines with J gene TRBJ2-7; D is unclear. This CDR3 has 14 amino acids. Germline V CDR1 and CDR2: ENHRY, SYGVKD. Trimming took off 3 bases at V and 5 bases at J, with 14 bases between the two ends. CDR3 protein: CAISDWGFGNEQYF. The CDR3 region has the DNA TGTGCCATCAGTGACTGGGGATTCGGCAACGAGCAGTACTTC.

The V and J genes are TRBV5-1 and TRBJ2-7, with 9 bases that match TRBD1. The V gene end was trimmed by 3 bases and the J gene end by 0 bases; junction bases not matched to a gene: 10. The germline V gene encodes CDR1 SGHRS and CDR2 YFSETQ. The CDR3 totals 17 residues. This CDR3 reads CASSSELQGATSYEQYF. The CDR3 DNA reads TGCGCCAGCAGCTCAGAACTACAGGGGGCTACCTCCTACGAGCAGTACTTC.

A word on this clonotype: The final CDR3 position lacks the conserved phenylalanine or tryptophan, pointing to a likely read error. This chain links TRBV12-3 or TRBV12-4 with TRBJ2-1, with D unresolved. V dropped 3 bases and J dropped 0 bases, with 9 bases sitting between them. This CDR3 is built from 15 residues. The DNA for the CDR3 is TGTGCCAGCAGTTTGAGACTTATCTCCTACAATGAGCAGTTCATC. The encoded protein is CASSLRLISYNEQFI.

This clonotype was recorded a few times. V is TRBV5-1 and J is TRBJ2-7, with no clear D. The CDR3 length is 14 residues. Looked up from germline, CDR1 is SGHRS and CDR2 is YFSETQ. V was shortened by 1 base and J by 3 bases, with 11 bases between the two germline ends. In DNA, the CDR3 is TGCGCCAGCAGCTTGTATGGGCGGCACTACGAGCAGTACTTC. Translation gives CASSLYGRHYEQYF.

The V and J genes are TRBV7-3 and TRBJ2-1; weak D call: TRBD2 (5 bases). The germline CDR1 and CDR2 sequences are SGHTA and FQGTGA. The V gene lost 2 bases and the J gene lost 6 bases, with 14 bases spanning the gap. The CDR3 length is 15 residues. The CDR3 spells CASSLHPGIGNEQFF. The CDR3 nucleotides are TGTGCCAGCAGCTTACATCCGGGGATTGGCAATGAGCAGTTCTTC.

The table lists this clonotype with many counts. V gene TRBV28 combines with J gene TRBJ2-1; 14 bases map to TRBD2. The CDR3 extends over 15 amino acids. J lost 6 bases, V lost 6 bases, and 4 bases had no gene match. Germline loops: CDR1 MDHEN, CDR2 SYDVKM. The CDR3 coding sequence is TGTGCCAGCAGGGCCGGGACTAGCGGGAGCAATGAGCAGTTCTTC. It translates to CASRAGTSGSNEQFF.

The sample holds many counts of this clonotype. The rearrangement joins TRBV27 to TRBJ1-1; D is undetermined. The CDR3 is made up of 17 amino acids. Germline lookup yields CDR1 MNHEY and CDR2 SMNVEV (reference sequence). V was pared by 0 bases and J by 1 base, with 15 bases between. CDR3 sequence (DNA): TGTGCCAGCAGTTTATCTGGGAAAACCTTTTCGAACACTGAAGCTTTCTTT. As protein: CASSLSGKTFSNTEAFF.

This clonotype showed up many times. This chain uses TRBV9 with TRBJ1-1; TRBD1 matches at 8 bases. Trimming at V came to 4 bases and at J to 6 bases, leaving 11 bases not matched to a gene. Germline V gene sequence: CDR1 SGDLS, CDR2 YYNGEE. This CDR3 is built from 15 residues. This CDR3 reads CASSSLLGTGSEAFF. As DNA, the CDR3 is TGTGCCAGCAGCTCATTGCTCGGGACAGGCTCTGAAGCTTTCTTT.

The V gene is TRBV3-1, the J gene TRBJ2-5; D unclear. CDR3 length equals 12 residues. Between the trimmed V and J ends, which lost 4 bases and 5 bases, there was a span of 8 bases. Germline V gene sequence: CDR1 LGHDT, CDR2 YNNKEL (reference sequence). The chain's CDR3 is CASSRRTETQYF. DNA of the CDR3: TGTGCCAGCAGCCGTCGTACGGAGACCCAGTACTTC.

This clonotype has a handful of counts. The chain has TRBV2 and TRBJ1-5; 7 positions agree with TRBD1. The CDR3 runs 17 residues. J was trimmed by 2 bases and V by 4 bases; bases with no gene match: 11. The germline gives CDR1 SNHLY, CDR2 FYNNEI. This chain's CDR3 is CASSGYRGGYGNQPQHF. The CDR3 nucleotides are TGTGCCAGCAGTGGTTACAGGGGTGGGTACGGCAATCAGCCCCAGCATTTT.

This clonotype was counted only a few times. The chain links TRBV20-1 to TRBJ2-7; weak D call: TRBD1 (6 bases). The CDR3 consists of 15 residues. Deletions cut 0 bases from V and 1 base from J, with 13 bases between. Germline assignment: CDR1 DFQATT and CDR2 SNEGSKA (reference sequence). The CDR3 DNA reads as TGCAGTGCTAGAGACCACTTGGACAGTTCCTACGAGCAGTACTTC. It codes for CSARDHLDSSYEQYF.

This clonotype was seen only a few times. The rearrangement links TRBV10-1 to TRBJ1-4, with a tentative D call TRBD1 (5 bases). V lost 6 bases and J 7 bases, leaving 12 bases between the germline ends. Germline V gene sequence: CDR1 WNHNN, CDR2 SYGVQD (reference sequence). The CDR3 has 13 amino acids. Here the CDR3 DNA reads TGCGCCAGCAGCCGCGTTCAGGGTGAAAAACTGTTTTTT. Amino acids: CASSRVQGEKLFF.